This T cell receptor (beta chain) appears in the sequencing data of a study of metastatic and nonmetastatic thyroid tumors. Study as a whole: Malignant and benign thyroid patients had repertoires compared in peripheral blood and tumor or nodule tissue. Regarding the study as a whole: The reported finding was significantly higher TCR beta diversity in malignant thyroid tumors relative to benign nodules, in blood and tumor.

J gave up 3 bases and V 5 bases, and 8 bases lay outside the gene matches. The CDR3 covers 16 residues. The germline V gene has CDR1 SGHVS and CDR2 FQNEAQ. This clone came up many times. Its cognate antigen is unknown. In the study's own analysis: Variation in CDR3 across clinicopathological groups served as the basis for constructing a distant-metastasis classifier in papillary thyroid cancer. TCRdb reanalyzed the PCR reads with MiXCR. TCRdb, not the original authors, processed these V and J calls. The sample has 50,000 or so clones, over 20% seen once. Ahead of thyroid surgery, no patient had received treatment of any kind.

V is TRBV7-8 and J is TRBJ1-2, with 11 positions matching TRBD1. What was sequenced was blood. This TCR was sampled from a male donor with papillary thyroid cancer or a benign thyroid nodule (not recorded which). Some clones in this sample may be carry-over from other donors' samples. Here the CDR3 reads CASSPGTGGPHYGYTF. The CDR3 bases are TGTGCCAGCAGCCCTGGGACAGGGGGGCCCCACTATGGCTACACCTTC.